The 25 T cell receptor beta chains reported below all come from one sample, sequenced in a study of T-cell memory formation after mild COVID-19. TCRdb reprocessed the 5' RACE reads via MiXCR and lists one record per CDR3 protein. The sample records about 27,000 distinct CDR3 sequences, approximately 7.4% being singletons. Sequenced input: PBMCs or a T cell subset sorted from them (not recorded which). The receptors stem from an adult woman who had mild COVID-19 (a few samples of this study predate the infection). Cell type and time point are not known.

This clonotype is medium-sized (0.01 to 0.1%). The V call is TRBV20-1, the J call TRBJ1-5; 9 bases agree with TRBD1. CDR3 length: 16 amino acids. Looked up from germline, CDR1 is DFQATT and CDR2 is SNEGSKA (reference sequence). With 6 bases clipped from V and 4 bases from J, the junction kept 13 bases outside the gene matches. CDR3 loop: CSALYAGDRENQPQHF. The CDR3 DNA reads as TGCAGTGCCCTCTACGCTGGGGACAGGGAAAATCAGCCCCAGCATTTT.

This clonotype was seen many times. The chain is built from TRBV7-2 and TRBJ2-3, with D hard to call. The CDR3 covers 15 residues. Trimming left V 1 base short and J 2 bases short, with 10 bases between. Per germline, CDR1 SGHTA and CDR2 FQGNSA. CDR3 amino acids: CASSLGLAATDTQYF. CDR3 sequence (DNA): TGTGCCAGCAGCTTAGGTTTGGCGGCCACAGATACGCAGTATTTT.

This clonotype showed up many times. The genes are TRBV6-2 or TRBV6-3 and TRBJ2-7; a weak D match, TRBD1 (6 bases). Germline-derived CDR1 and CDR2 are MNHEY and SVGEGT. Trimming took 6 bases from V and 4 from J, leaving 28 bases between them. CDR3 length: 18 amino acids. CDR3 sequence (DNA): TGTGCCAGCAGCCACTCCGAGGGGGTCGGGAAAGGGCGATACGAGCAGTACTTC. It specifies CASSHSEGVGKGRYEQYF.

This clonotype has at least ten counts. The chain is built from TRBV7-2 and TRBJ2-5, with 10 positions matching TRBD1. The trim removed 4 bases at V and 3 bases at J, leaving 8 bases unmatched. The length of the CDR3 is 16 residues. Germline V lookup: CDR1 SGHTA, CDR2 FQGNSA. The CDR3 loop reads CASSYTGTGVKETQYF. For the CDR3, the DNA is TGTGCCAGCAGCTATACCGGGACAGGGGTCAAAGAGACCCAGTACTTC.

This clonotype was recorded many times. In DNA form, the CDR3 reads TGTGCCAGCAGCTTAGTCCCAGCGGGGGGGTCGGAGACCCAGTACTTC. Translation: CASSLVPAGGSETQYF. This chain links TRBV7-6 with TRBJ2-5; 10 bases align to TRBD2. There are 16 residues in the CDR3. Germline V gives CDR1 SGHVS, CDR2 FNYEAQ. After removal of 1 base from V and 5 bases from J, the junction contained 7 bases not matched to a gene. Based on the CDR3 plus reference TRBV7-6 and TRBJ2-5, the full variable domain is GAGVSQSPRYKVTKRGQDVALRCDPISGHVSLYWYRQALGQGPEFLTYFNYEAQQDKSGLPNDRFSAERPEGSISTLTIQRTEQRDSAMYRCASSLVPAGGSETQYFGPGTRLLVL.

This clonotype came up many times. V usage is TRBV9 and J usage is TRBJ2-1; TRBD2 matches at 7 bases. The CDR3 spans 14 residues. V was clipped by 0 bases and J by 9 bases; unmatched bases: 6. Germline CDR1 and CDR2: SGDLS and YYNGEE. The CDR3 loop is CASSVGGGILEQFF. The CDR3 bases are TGTGCCAGCAGCGTAGGGGGGGGGATCCTTGAGCAGTTCTTC.

This clonotype was seen repeatedly, ten times or more. The V and J genes are TRBV7-6 and TRBJ2-1; D unresolved. V lost 2 bases and J 6 bases, leaving 11 bases between the germline ends. The germline gives CDR1 SGHVS, CDR2 FNYEAQ. The CDR3 covers 14 residues. Written as DNA, the CDR3 is TGTGCCAGCAGCTTATTATTCTCGGGCAATGAGCAGTTCTTC. Its protein product is CASSLLFSGNEQFF.

This clonotype was detected many times. This chain connects TRBV5-1 to TRBJ1-1; weak D call: TRBD1 (6 bases). Deletions cut 0 bases from V and 0 bases from J, with 18 bases between. The CDR3 sequence is 18 residues long. Germline loops: CDR1 SGHRS, CDR2 YFSETQ. The CDR3 protein is CASSLAVRLGGVNTEAFF. The DNA for the CDR3 is TGCGCCAGCAGCTTGGCCGTCCGACTAGGGGGGGTGAACACTGAAGCTTTCTTT.

This clonotype was counted ten times or more. The chain joins TRBV5-5 to TRBJ1-1, with 12 bases lining up with TRBD1. Trimming cost V 4 bases and J 0 bases; bases outside gene matches: 10. This CDR3 spans 18 amino acids. Germline V gives CDR1 SGHKS, CDR2 YYEKEE (reference sequence). DNA for the CDR3: TGTGCCAGCAGCGCGTCCCGGGACAGGGGGCTGTTGAACACTGAAGCTTTCTTT. Translation gives CASSASRDRGLLNTEAFF.

In its sample, this clonotype was seen many times. J is TRBJ1-1 and V is TRBV15; no clear D. Germline loops: CDR1 LNHNV, CDR2 YYDKDF (reference sequence). The CDR3 consists of 14 residues. V dropped 0 bases and J dropped 1 base, with 6 bases sitting between them. In nucleotides, the CDR3 is TGTGCCACCAGCAGAGACACAACGAACACTGAAGCTTTCTTT. Protein sequence: CATSRDTTNTEAFF.

The sample holds many counts of this clonotype. This chain links TRBV18 with TRBJ2-5; 8 nucleotides match TRBD1. The germline CDR1 and CDR2 sequences are KGHSH and LQKENI. The CDR3 has 20 residues. J was trimmed by 4 bases and V by 3 bases; bases with no gene match: 22. The CDR3 is CASSPDPLGLQGARGETQYF. The CDR3 DNA is TGTGCCAGCTCACCGGACCCGCTCGGTCTTCAGGGGGCAAGGGGAGAGACCCAGTACTTC. Together with reference TRBV18 and TRBJ2-5, the CDR3 gives the full variable domain: NAGVMQNPRHLVRRRGQEARLRCSPMKGHSHVYWYRQLPEEGLKFMVYLQKENIIDESGMPKERFSAEFPKEGPSILRIQQVVRGDSAAYFCASSPDPLGLQGARGETQYFGPGTRLLVL.

Ten or more counts support this clonotype. The chain employs TRBV11-2 and TRBJ2-2; 8 positions match TRBD1. Trimming at V came to 5 bases and at J to 1 base, leaving 12 bases not matched to a gene. The CDR3 consists of 18 residues. Germline CDR1 reads SGHAT; CDR2 reads FQNNGV. The CDR3 coding sequence is TGTGCCAGCAGCCTACCTGGGACAGGTGTAATGAACACCGGGGAGCTGTTTTTT. This translates into CASSLPGTGVMNTGELFF.

This clonotype appeared many times. DNA of the CDR3: TGTGCCAGCAGCCAAGGGGCGACTAGCGGGAGATCCTACGAGCAGTACTTC. Its translation: CASSQGATSGRSYEQYF. The chain is built from TRBV3-1 and TRBJ2-7, with 12 bases aligning to TRBD2. The CDR3 runs to 17 residues. V trimming: 1 base; J trimming: 1 base; junction bases outside the gene matches: 5. The germline CDR1 and CDR2 sequences are LGHDT and YNNKEL (reference sequence).

The sample holds many counts of this clonotype. J is TRBJ2-7 and V is TRBV25-1; D possibly matches TRBD1 or TRBD2 (5 bases each). The CDR3 has 12 residues. With 8 bases removed from V and 0 bases from J, the gap between germline ends came to 8 bases. Germline-derived CDR1 and CDR2 are MGHDK and SYGVNS. DNA for the CDR3: TGTGCCAGCCGGGACCACTCCTACGAGCAGTACTTC. Residues: CASRDHSYEQYF.

This clonotype showed up many times. The chain is built from TRBV19 and TRBJ2-1, with a weak D call TRBD2 (5 bases). Germline V gene lookup returns CDR1 LNHDA and CDR2 SQIVND (reference sequence). Trimming cost V 2 bases and J 3 bases, with 8 bases left between them. The CDR3 consists of 14 residues. DNA of the CDR3: TGTGCCAGTAGTATAAGCGGCGTCTACAATGAGCAGTTCTTC. This sequence encodes CASSISGVYNEQFF. Full variable domain (outside the CDR3, taken from reference TRBV19 and TRBJ2-1): DGGITQSPKYLFRKEGQNVTLSCEQNLNHDAMYWYRQDPGQGLRLIYYSQIVNDFQKGDIAEGYSVSREKKESFPLTVTSAQKNPTAFYLCASSISGVYNEQFFGPGTRLTVL.

In this sample, this clonotype turned up a few times. The chain is built from TRBV12-3 or TRBV12-4 and TRBJ2-5; TRBD1 matches at 10 bases. V was pared by 6 bases and J by 5 bases, with 9 bases of the junction left unmatched. There are 15 residues in the CDR3. This CDR3 reads CASRESGQGTETQYF. The CDR3 bases are TGTGCCAGCAGGGAATCGGGACAGGGGACGGAGACCCAGTACTTC.

This clonotype has just a few counts. The chain is built from TRBV9 and TRBJ2-1, with 10 bases matching TRBD2. Per the germline V gene, CDR1 is SGDLS and CDR2 is YYNGEE. The V segment lost 3 bases and the J segment 9 bases; nucleotides outside the gene matches: 9. This CDR3 is 15 amino acids long. The CDR3 is CASSEDIAGGGEQFF. CDR3 bases: TGTGCCAGCAGCGAGGACATAGCGGGGGGTGGTGAGCAGTTCTTC.

This clonotype has at least ten counts. The chain has TRBV20-1 and TRBJ1-1; D is uncertain. The CDR3 contains 11 residues. V lost 3 bases to trimming and J lost 1 base, with 3 bases between them. CDR1 is DFQATT and CDR2 is SNEGSKA in the germline V gene (reference sequence). CDR3: CSARANTEAFF. The CDR3 DNA is TGCAGTGCTAGGGCGAACACTGAAGCTTTCTTT.

Of note for this clonotype: A single base separates this from a much larger clone, so it may be a read error. The genes are TRBV20-1 and TRBJ2-5; 16 positions agree with TRBD2. Germline V gene data show CDR1 as DFQATT and CDR2 as SNEGSKA (reference sequence). CDR3 size: 14 residues. CDR3: CRARGLAGGPPQYF. The CDR3, as DNA: TGCCGTGCTAGGGGACTAGCGGGGGGGCCGCCCCAGTACTTC.

In its sample, this clonotype was seen many times. The chain combines TRBV6-5 with TRBJ2-7; TRBD1 agrees at 10 bases. Unmatched junction bases numbered 6, after V lost 4 bases and J lost 3 bases. Germline V gene sequence: CDR1 MNHEY, CDR2 SVGAGI. This CDR3 contains 15 residues. CDR3 sequence reads: CASSSPGQGFYEQYF. The CDR3 DNA follows: TGTGCCAGCAGTTCACCGGGACAGGGGTTCTACGAGCAGTACTTC.

In its sample, this clonotype was seen many times. The V call is TRBV6-4, the J call TRBJ2-3, with 8 bases fitting TRBD2. Germline V gene lookup returns CDR1 MRHNA and CDR2 SNTAGT. The V and J ends lost 3 bases and 0 bases, in that order; junction bases with no gene match: 2. This CDR3 region has 15 residues. CDR3 sequence: CASSELAGSTDTQYF. The DNA for the CDR3 is TGTGCCAGCAGTGAATTAGCGGGGAGCACAGATACGCAGTATTTT.

This clonotype appeared many times. The genes are TRBV5-1 and TRBJ2-5; D unclear. CDR1 SGHRS and CDR2 YFSETQ come from the germline V gene. Trimming left V 0 bases short and J 5 bases short, with 8 bases between. This CDR3 is built from 13 residues. For the CDR3, the DNA is TGCGCCAGCAGCTTGGAACATCTCGAGACCCAGTACTTC. Protein product: CASSLEHLETQYF.

This clonotype was seen many times. J is TRBJ2-2 and V is TRBV12-3 or TRBV12-4, with a weak D call TRBD2 (5 bases). The CDR3 has 17 residues. V was cut by 3 bases and J by 2 bases, with 16 bases left in between. The chain's CDR3 is CASSFPRRVLNTGELFF. The CDR3 coding sequence is TGTGCCAGCAGTTTTCCCCGGCGGGTCCTAAACACCGGGGAGCTGTTTTTT.

This clonotype was recorded many times. V and J are TRBV30 and TRBJ1-2; the D gene is possibly TRBD1 (5 bases). Germline V gene lookup returns CDR1 GTSNPN and CDR2 SVGIG (reference sequence). The germline V and J ends were trimmed by 4 bases and 8 bases, with 17 bases remaining between them. CDR3 length: 13 residues. The CDR3 nucleotides are TGTGCCTGGACCTTATTAGGGGCTAGCGGCTACACCTTC. Protein: CAWTLLGASGYTF.

This clonotype was observed at least ten times. J is TRBJ2-3 and V is TRBV4-1, with 11 bases that match TRBD2. CDR1 is MGHRA, CDR2 YSYEKL, per germline. The V segment lost 5 bases and the J segment 6 bases; nucleotides outside the gene matches: 10. CDR3 length equals 16 residues. This CDR3 reads CASSVRLAGNGDTQYF. The CDR3 region has the DNA TGCGCCAGCAGCGTCCGACTAGCGGGGAATGGGGATACGCAGTATTTT.